The clone carrying this T cell receptor (beta chain) was picked up many times. Antigen: not known. TCRdb itself ran the reads through MiXCR, one entry per CDR3 protein. Of a few hundred thousand distinct CDR3 sequences listed, approximately 15% are singletons. These data come from a study of T cell repertoires in cytomegalovirus infection. Study in general: Public TCR beta signatures marked donors with CMV infection and the matching HLA.

Findings and limits, study-wide: Cumulative frequency (of public TCR beta family members) identified carriers of CMV plus the relevant HLA. In two of eight donors, the top clonotype was HLA-C-restricted CMV-specific.

Germline-derived CDR1 and CDR2 are SEHNR and FQNEAQ (reference sequence). This CDR3 is 16 amino acids long. Losses at the gene ends were 1 base for V and 0 bases for J; bases not matched to a gene: 2. The clonotype originates from a human donor in good health (CMV status not recorded). Some clones in this sample may be carry-over from other donors' samples. This chain uses TRBV7-9 with TRBJ2-3, with 9 bases matching TRBD1. Specimen: CD8+ T cells from PBMCs. DNA of the CDR3: TGTGCCAGCAGCTTAGGACAGGGGGAAAGCACAGATACGCAGTATTTT. This translates into CASSLGQGESTDTQYF.